The clone carrying this TCR beta chain was seen only once. Its target is not known. The junction had 4 bases not matched to a gene; V was cut back by 6 bases and J by 2 bases. Germline V gene lookup returns CDR1 DFQATT and CDR2 SNEGSKA (reference sequence). This CDR3 comprises 14 residues. Using unique molecular identifiers, the investigators prepared the TCRbeta library. TCRdb reprocessed the PCR reads via MiXCR and lists one record per CDR3 protein. The sample holds 400,000 to 450,000 distinct CDR3 sequences; 43% are singletons and the top ten take 25% to 30%. This specimen belongs to a study of T-cell reconstitution after alpha-beta-depleted transplantation in children. Study-level points and caveats: Diversity of TCRbeta at day 60 was high in some patients, arising from surviving recipient T cells and thymic progenitors. By about two months after transplant, alpha-beta T cells reportedly arose from several hundred graft clones that had expanded.

The sequenced sample was PBMCs, obtained before TCRalphabeta/CD19-depleted stem cell transplant. The sequence was collected from a girl aged 2 to 9 with aplastic anemia, due to receive a stem cell transplant. V and J are TRBV20-1 and TRBJ2-7; 13 bases align to TRBD2. CDR3 amino acids: CSAEGTSGTYEQYF. As DNA, the CDR3 is TGCAGTGCCGAGGGGACTAGCGGGACCTACGAGCAGTACTTC.